This TCR beta chain was found in a study of regulatory T cells in long-lasting Graves disease. Arm-PCR with iRepertoire HTBI primers amplified the CDR3 regions for these TCR beta libraries. TCRdb fed the multiplex PCR reads into MiXCR, producing one record per CDR3 protein. The sample consists of 650,000 to 700,000 distinct CDR3 sequences, approximately 31% of them appearing once. Germline V gene data show CDR1 as WNHNN and CDR2 as SYGVQD (reference sequence). This CDR3 comprises 15 residues. V lost 3 bases to trimming and J lost 2 bases, with 11 bases between them. Stated time point: persistent/refractory GD, antithyroid drugs over 5 years with positive TRAb. TCR sequences were obtained from RNA taken from PBMCs.

The material was peripheral blood mononuclear cells (PBMCs), obtained when the disease was refractory, from a patient treated with antithyroid drugs. This receptor was obtained from a female donor with Graves disease. This rearrangement joins TRBV10-1 to TRBJ1-3, with unresolved D. CDR3 nucleotide sequence: TGCGCCAGCAGTGACGACGGGGTGCCTGGAAACACCATATATTTT. Its translation: CASSDDGVPGNTIYF.